The 17 T cell receptor beta chains given below trace back to one sample, sequenced in a study of T cell repertoires in ileal Crohn's disease. Using immunoSEQ multiplex PCR, the repertoire was profiled, and TCRdb retains in-frame clones only, with some absent. The repertoire consists of approximately 27,000 clones, with about 80% occurring once and the leading ten covering 19%. Source material: ileal tissue. The receptors stem from an adult with Crohn's disease.

This chain uses TRBV2 with TRBJ2-3, with a tentative D call TRBD1 (5 bases). Germline-derived CDR1 and CDR2 are SNHLY and FYNNEI. Trimming shortened V by 8 bases and J by 4 bases, and 19 bases separated the two germline ends. CDR3 length equals 15 residues. The CDR3 coding sequence is TGTGCCAGCGTCGCCAGTAGGGGTTGGGCAGATACGCAGTATTTT. Protein sequence: CASVASRGWADTQYF. Together with reference TRBV2 and TRBJ2-3, the CDR3 gives the full variable domain: EPEVTQTPSHQVTQMGQEVILRCVPISNHLYFYWYRQILGQKVEFLVSFYNNEISEKSEIFDDQFSVERPDGSNFTLKIRSTKLEDSAMYFCASVASRGWADTQYFGPGTRLTVL.

The chain recombines TRBV7-2 with TRBJ1-1; D remains ambiguous. The CDR3 is 14 amino acids. With 5 bases removed from V and 1 base from J, the gap between germline ends came to 11 bases. Germline assignment: CDR1 SGHTA and CDR2 FQGNSA. CDR3 residues: CASSPTYRNTEAFF. In nucleotides, the CDR3 is TGTGCCAGCAGCCCGACCTACAGGAACACTGAAGCTTTCTTT.

The CDR3, as DNA: TGTGCCAGCAGCCCTAGTTCCAGCAGGGAGGACACCATATATTTT. Protein sequence: CASSPSSSREDTIYF. V is TRBV4-2 and J is TRBJ1-3; weak D call: TRBD1 (5 bases). With 4 bases removed from V and 8 bases from J, the gap between germline ends came to 18 bases. The CDR3 is 15 amino acids. Germline V gene lookup returns CDR1 LGHNA and CDR2 YNFKEQ.

The rearrangement joins TRBV30 to TRBJ2-7; 14 bases fit TRBD2. Germline V gene lookup returns CDR1 GTSNPN and CDR2 SVGIG (reference sequence). The CDR3 runs 17 residues. V shed 5 bases, J shed 1 base, and the junction held 10 bases outside the gene matches. DNA for the CDR3: TGTGCCTGGGGGACTAGCGGGAGACAAGCAAGATCCTACGAGCAGTACTTC. Translation gives CAWGTSGRQARSYEQYF.

The rearrangement joins TRBV4-2 to TRBJ2-7; 8 bases fit TRBD1. The germline V gene encodes CDR1 LGHNA and CDR2 YNFKEQ. CDR3 length: 16 residues. With V trimmed by 0 bases and J by 5 bases, 9 bases remained unmatched. CDR3 region: CASSQDFRQGAHEQYF. DNA of the CDR3: TGTGCCAGCAGCCAAGATTTCCGGCAGGGGGCCCACGAGCAGTACTTC.

V usage is TRBV18 and J usage is TRBJ2-3; the match to TRBD2 covers 7 bases. The CDR3 loop spans 16 amino acids. Trimming took 4 bases from V and 1 from J; bases not matched to a gene: 8. The germline CDR1 and CDR2 sequences are KGHSH and LQKENI. CDR3 loop: CASSLQLATGTDTQYF. As DNA, the CDR3 is TGTGCCAGCTCACTCCAACTAGCGACGGGCACAGATACGCAGTATTTT.

The chain carries TRBV7-2 and TRBJ1-6; D is uncertain. Germline-derived CDR1 and CDR2 are SGHTA and FQGNSA. This CDR3 spans 16 amino acids. The V end lost 2 bases, the J end lost 7 bases, and 15 bases lay between the germline ends. The CDR3 here is CASSLQPPQVNSPLHF. The CDR3, as DNA: TGTGCCAGCAGCTTACAACCCCCACAAGTAAATTCACCCCTCCACTTT. The variable domain in full, completed from reference TRBV7-2 and TRBJ1-6, reads GAGVSQSPSNKVTEKGKDVELRCDPISGHTALYWYRQSLGQGLEFLIYFQGNSAPDKSGLPSDRFSAERTGGSVSTLTIQRTQQEDSAVYLCASSLQPPQVNSPLHFGNGTRLTVT.

The genes are TRBV4-1 and TRBJ2-1, with 7 bases lining up with TRBD2. This CDR3 spans 15 amino acids. V shed 4 bases and J 7 bases; nucleotides not matched to a gene: 10. In germline, CDR1 is MGHRA, CDR2 YSYEKL. The CDR3 region has the DNA TGCGCCAGCAGCCCGGGGGGAGGCGGGTCGAATGAGCAGTTCTTC. Protein sequence: CASSPGGGGSNEQFF.

The V and J genes are TRBV5-6 and TRBJ2-7; 10 nucleotides match TRBD1. Germline-derived CDR1 and CDR2 are SGHDT and YYEEEE. V trimming: 3 bases; J trimming: 0 bases; junction bases outside the gene matches: 3. CDR3 length: 15 amino acids. CDR3 in amino acids: CASSWDRGTSYEQYF. The DNA of the CDR3 is TGTGCCAGCAGCTGGGACAGGGGAACCTCCTACGAGCAGTACTTC. Using reference TRBV5-6 and TRBJ2-7 for the parts outside the CDR3, the full variable domain is DAGVTQSPTHLIKTRGQQVTLRCSPKSGHDTVSWYQQALGQGPQFIFQYYEEEERQRGNFPDRFSGHQFPNYSSELNVNALLLGDSALYLCASSWDRGTSYEQYFGPGTRLTVT.

The rearrangement links TRBV9 to TRBJ2-2; D not resolved. V gave up 3 bases and J gave up 0 bases, with 6 bases separating them. CDR3 size: 14 residues. Germline CDR1 SGDLS, CDR2 YYNGEE. In nucleotides, the CDR3 is TGTGCCAGCAGCGCCAGTCCGAACACCGGGGAGCTGTTTTTT. Protein: CASSASPNTGELFF. Drawing the rest from reference TRBV9 and TRBJ2-2, the complete variable domain is DSGVTQTPKHLITATGQRVTLRCSPRSGDLSVYWYQQSLDQGLQFLIQYYNGEERAKGNILERFSAQQFPDLHSELNLSSLELGDSALYFCASSASPNTGELFFGEGSRLTVL.

As to this clone: One end of the junction does not line up with germline, which may come from a read error. This chain links TRBV23-1 with TRBJ2-4; tentatively, D is TRBD2 (6 bases). TRBV23-1 is classed as an ORF, of uncertain function. This CDR3 is built from 16 residues. This CDR3 is CANSQSGGIAKNIQYF. CDR3 nucleotide sequence: TGCGCCAACAGTCAATCTGGAGGGATAGCCAAAAACATTCAGTACTTC.

V and J are TRBV4-1 and TRBJ2-7, with D unclear. Germline CDR1 is MGHRA and CDR2 is YSYEKL. CDR3 size: 13 residues. The ends were cut back, 1 base at V and 3 bases at J, with 7 bases in the middle. As DNA, the CDR3 is TGCGCCAGCAGCCAAGCCCTATACTACGAGCAGTACTTC. Translation gives CASSQALYYEQYF.

The CDR3 DNA follows: TGCGCCAGCAGCTTGTCGCTAGCGGGAACCGAGGGCGGGGAGCTGTTTTTT. It is translated as CASSLSLAGTEGGELFF. V usage is TRBV5-1 and J usage is TRBJ2-2; 9 bases are shared with TRBD2. The CDR3 is 17 amino acids. The germline V gene encodes CDR1 SGHRS and CDR2 YFSETQ. The V gene end was trimmed by 1 base and the J gene end by 7 bases; junction bases not matched to a gene: 11.

The DNA of the CDR3 is TGTGCCAGTAGTATGGGAGGAGGGGCCGAGACCCAGTACTTC. Its protein product is CASSMGGGAETQYF. This chain joins TRBV19 and TRBJ2-5, with D maybe TRBD2 (6 bases). Germline values: CDR1 LNHDA, CDR2 SQIVND (reference sequence). This CDR3 is 14 amino acids long. Trimming cost V 3 bases and J 5 bases, with 13 bases left between them.

This clone was picked up a small number of times. The V call is TRBV6-5, the J call TRBJ1-1; D is perhaps TRBD1 (5 bases). The germline V gene has CDR1 MNHEY and CDR2 SVGAGI. V was shortened by 5 bases and J by 7 bases, with 14 bases between the two germline ends. This CDR3 contains 13 residues. Here the CDR3 reads CASSTLTALEAFF. The CDR3 nucleotides read TGTGCCAGCAGTACCCTGACAGCCCTTGAAGCTTTCTTT.

The V gene is TRBV29-1, the J gene TRBJ2-1, with TRBD2 identical over 11 bases. The ends lost 6 bases at V and 8 bases at J; junction bases unmatched: 12. This CDR3 has 15 residues. In germline, CDR1 is SQVTM, CDR2 ANQGSEA. The CDR3 nucleotides are TGCAGCGTCGTTTTAGCGGGGGGGCCCTCGTATGAGCAGTTCTTC. It codes for CSVVLAGGPSYEQFF.

This clone was detected once. The chain recombines TRBV19 with TRBJ2-3, with D perhaps TRBD1 (5 bases). Germline CDR1 and CDR2: LNHDA and SQIVND (reference sequence). The CDR3 loop spans 13 amino acids. The V and J ends lost 7 bases and 3 bases respectively, with 11 bases between them. CDR3: CASKRGITDTQYF. As DNA, the CDR3 is TGTGCCAGTAAAAGGGGTATAACAGATACGCAGTATTTT.